The following is a T cell receptor (beta chain) sequence with its context. Its antigen is unidentified. The sample belongs to a study of T cell responses to AZD1222 COVID-19 vaccine. The protocol was immunoSEQ multiplex PCR, while the TCRdb copy is restricted to in-frame clones and leaves out a portion. Among approximately 150,000 clones, roughly 87% were seen once, and the ten largest hold about 5%. Study-level points and caveats: Baseline testing showed seropositivity in only six AZD1222 recipients.

This CDR3 has 13 amino acids. The ends were cut back, 6 bases at V and 2 bases at J, with 10 bases in the middle. The sequence came from an adult in good health. The sample in question was peripheral blood, obtained on day 0 of AZD1222 vaccination. The chain joins TRBV12-3 or TRBV12-4 to TRBJ2-5, with no clear D. CDR3 region: CASSLDGQETQYF. The DNA for the CDR3 is TGTGCCAGCAGCCTGGACGGACAAGAGACCCAGTACTTC.